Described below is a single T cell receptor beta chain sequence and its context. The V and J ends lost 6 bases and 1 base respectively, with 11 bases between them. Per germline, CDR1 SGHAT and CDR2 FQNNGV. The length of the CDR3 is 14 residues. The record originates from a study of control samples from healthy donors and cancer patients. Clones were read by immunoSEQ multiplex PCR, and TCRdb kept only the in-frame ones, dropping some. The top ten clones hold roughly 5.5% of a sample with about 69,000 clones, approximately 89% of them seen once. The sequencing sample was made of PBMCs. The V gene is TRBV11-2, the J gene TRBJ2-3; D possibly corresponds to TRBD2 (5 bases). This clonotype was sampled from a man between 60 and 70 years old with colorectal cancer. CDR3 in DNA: TGTGCCAGCAGACGTATCGGGGGCACAGATACGCAGTATTTT. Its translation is CASRRIGGTDTQYF.